The 21 T cell receptor beta chains below were found in one sample sequenced in a study of blood T cell repertoires in COVID-19. Assay: immunoSEQ multiplex PCR; the TCRdb copy retains only in-frame clones and omits some. The table shows roughly 160,000 clones, with 88% occurring only once. The sample taken for sequencing was peripheral blood. These receptors came from a man between 50 and 59 years old who had recovered from COVID-19.

The chain joins TRBV7-8 to TRBJ2-1, with 8 nucleotides matching TRBD1. Germline V gives CDR1 SGHVS, CDR2 FQNEAQ. The CDR3 totals 16 residues. The junction had 9 bases not matched to a gene; V was cut back by 1 base and J by 7 bases. The CDR3 region is CASSLGGTGLDNEQFF. CDR3 coding DNA: TGTGCCAGCAGCTTAGGGGGGACAGGACTGGATAATGAGCAGTTCTTC.

V gene TRBV9 combines with J gene TRBJ2-7, with a tentative D call TRBD2 (5 bases). The CDR3 loop spans 13 amino acids. Trimming left V 4 bases short and J 5 bases short, with 13 bases between. Germline CDR1 reads SGDLS; CDR2 reads YYNGEE. CDR3 coding DNA: TGTGCCAGCAGCTCGCGGGCCGCGCACGAGCAGTACTTC. This sequence encodes CASSSRAAHEQYF.

V gene TRBV7-2 combines with J gene TRBJ1-2; 7 positions agree with TRBD1. CDR3 length equals 14 residues. V gave up 5 bases and J gave up 2 bases; unmatched junction bases: 5. Per germline, CDR1 SGHTA and CDR2 FQGNSA. The CDR3 spells CASSPTRGNYGYTF. The CDR3 DNA follows: TGTGCCAGCAGCCCCACCAGGGGGAACTATGGCTACACCTTC.

The rearrangement links TRBV7-2 to TRBJ2-2, with D possibly TRBD2 on 6 matching bases. CDR1 SGHTA and CDR2 FQGNSA come from the germline V gene. Trimming removed 6 bases at V and 0 bases at J, with 14 bases between. This CDR3 has 16 amino acids. The CDR3 region has the DNA TGTGCCAGCAGGACTCTCGGGGGAACGAACACCGGGGAGCTGTTTTTT. It specifies CASRTLGGTNTGELFF.

The V call is TRBV14, the J call TRBJ1-2, with D possibly matching TRBD1 (6 bases). CDR1 and CDR2 from the germline V gene are SGHDN and FVKESK. The germline V and J ends were trimmed by 4 bases and 1 base, with 13 bases remaining between them. The CDR3 consists of 15 residues. The CDR3 here is CASSPRDTDNYGYTF. CDR3 sequence (DNA): TGTGCCAGCAGCCCCCGGGACACGGATAACTATGGCTACACCTTC.

V is TRBV5-1 and J is TRBJ2-1; 11 bases match TRBD1. From germline, CDR1 is SGHRS and CDR2 YFSETQ. Losses at the gene ends were 5 bases for V and 8 bases for J; bases not matched to a gene: 6. The CDR3 contains 14 residues. The CDR3 loop is CASSYRTGGDEQFF. In DNA, the CDR3 is TGCGCCAGCAGTTACCGGACAGGGGGCGATGAGCAGTTCTTC.

This clone occurred once. The genes are TRBV6-2 or TRBV6-3 and TRBJ1-5; TRBD1 might be the D (6 bases). V was clipped by 6 bases and J by 3 bases, with 15 bases between them. CDR1 and CDR2 (germline): MNHEY, SVGEGT. The CDR3 runs to 15 residues. The CDR3 coding sequence is TGTGCCAGCAGCGACGGACAGCTCCTCAATCAGCCCCAGCATTTT. Its protein is CASSDGQLLNQPQHF.

The chain joins TRBV7-3 to TRBJ1-6; no firm D call. The length of the CDR3 is 13 residues. Germline CDR1 SGHTA, CDR2 FQGTGA. The germline V and J ends were trimmed by 5 bases and 6 bases, with 8 bases remaining between them. CDR3 bases: TGTGCCAGCAGCCTAGGCCTTAATTCACCCCTCCACTTT. It specifies CASSLGLNSPLHF.

The J gene is TRBJ2-7, the V gene TRBV27; perhaps TRBD1 as D (6 bases). The CDR3 totals 16 residues. CDR1 and CDR2 (germline): MNHEY, SMNVEV (reference sequence). Trimming took off 3 bases at V and 4 bases at J, with 19 bases between the two ends. The CDR3 is CASSFSSGVRGYEQYF. CDR3 sequence (DNA): TGTGCCAGCAGTTTCTCATCCGGGGTCAGGGGTTACGAGCAGTACTTC.

The rearrangement links TRBV19 to TRBJ2-1, with 7 bases identical to TRBD2. Germline CDR1 LNHDA, CDR2 SQIVND (reference sequence). This CDR3 contains 15 residues. Germline trimming cut 9 bases from V and 0 bases from J; bases unmatched to any gene: 8. CDR3 bases: TGTGCCAGCTCAAAACTAGCGAGCTCCTACAATGAGCAGTTCTTC. It specifies CASSKLASSYNEQFF.

The genes are TRBV6-5 and TRBJ1-6; 8 bases agree with TRBD1. The V segment lost 11 bases and the J segment 8 bases; nucleotides outside the gene matches: 8. This CDR3 spans 13 amino acids. Germline V gene data show CDR1 as MNHEY and CDR2 as SVGAGI. The CDR3 sequence: CAGGTGFHSPLHF. The CDR3 DNA reads TGTGCCGGGGGGACAGGTTTTCATTCACCCCTCCACTTT.

This chain joins TRBV18 and TRBJ2-5; 7 positions match TRBD2. V lost 4 bases to trimming and J lost 5 bases; unmatched junction nucleotides: 19. Germline lookup yields CDR1 KGHSH and CDR2 LQKENI. CDR3 length: 18 amino acids. The CDR3 reads CASSRIDLWEGRKETQYF. The CDR3 DNA follows: TGTGCCAGCTCACGTATCGACCTATGGGAGGGGCGTAAGGAGACCCAGTACTTC. The full variable domain, in which reference TRBV18 and TRBJ2-5 provide the parts outside the CDR3, is NAGVMQNPRHLVRRRGQEARLRCSPMKGHSHVYWYRQLPEEGLKFMVYLQKENIIDESGMPKERFSAEFPKEGPSILRIQQVVRGDSAAYFCASSRIDLWEGRKETQYFGPGTRLLVL.

The V gene is TRBV6-5, the J gene TRBJ1-3; D uncertain. CDR1 and CDR2 from the germline V gene are MNHEY and SVGAGI. The CDR3 runs to 15 residues. Trimming stripped 8 bases from V and 0 bases from J, with 14 bases between. CDR3 coding DNA: TGTGCCAGCCGGAATAGCGAGGTCTCTGGAAACACCATATATTTT. Protein sequence: CASRNSEVSGNTIYF.

This chain uses TRBV19 with TRBJ1-3, with unresolved D. The CDR3 totals 15 residues. Looked up from germline, CDR1 is LNHDA and CDR2 is SQIVND (reference sequence). Trimming took off 7 bases at V and 2 bases at J, with 15 bases between the two ends. CDR3: CASIQESFPGNTIYF. CDR3 DNA sequence: TGTGCCAGTATCCAAGAAAGCTTCCCTGGAAACACCATATATTTT.

The V gene is TRBV7-6, the J gene TRBJ2-1; 8 nucleotides match TRBD1. CDR3 length: 19 amino acids. Trimming removed 1 base from V and 4 bases from J; junction bases left unmatched: 15. Looked up from germline, CDR1 is SGHVS and CDR2 is FNYEAQ. The CDR3 coding sequence is TGTGCCAGCAGCTTAGGGAGGACAGGGAGTGGGGGTCGATACAATGAGCAGTTCTTC. Its protein product is CASSLGRTGSGGRYNEQFF.

This sequence joins TRBV29-1 and TRBJ1-1; no definite D call. The CDR3 is made up of 13 amino acids. Germline lookup yields CDR1 SQVTM and CDR2 ANQGSEA. V was clipped by 7 bases and J by 1 base, with 13 bases between them. CDR3 nucleotides: TGCAGCGGATCAGTCGGCGGGAACACTGAAGCTTTCTTT. Its translation is CSGSVGGNTEAFF.

The J gene is TRBJ1-1, the V gene TRBV4-3, with D uncertain. Trimming took off 0 bases at V and 4 bases at J, with 6 bases between the two ends. Looked up from germline, CDR1 is LGHNA and CDR2 is YSLEER. The length of the CDR3 is 13 residues. CDR3 loop: CASSQDRSTEAFF. Written as DNA, the CDR3 is TGCGCCAGCAGCCAAGATCGGTCCACTGAAGCTTTCTTT.

This sequence joins TRBV9 and TRBJ2-1; possible D gene TRBD2, 6 bases. This CDR3 is 17 amino acids long. CDR1 SGDLS and CDR2 YYNGEE come from the germline V gene. Trimming shortened V by 0 bases and J by 0 bases, and 13 bases separated the two germline ends. CDR3 sequence: CASSVAAGPSSYNEQFF. CDR3 coding DNA: TGTGCCAGCAGCGTAGCGGCGGGGCCGAGCTCCTACAATGAGCAGTTCTTC. Looking up the rest from reference TRBV9 and TRBJ2-1 gives the full variable domain: DSGVTQTPKHLITATGQRVTLRCSPRSGDLSVYWYQQSLDQGLQFLIQYYNGEERAKGNILERFSAQQFPDLHSELNLSSLELGDSALYFCASSVAAGPSSYNEQFFGPGTRLTVL.

J is TRBJ1-1 and V is TRBV28; 7 bases are a match to TRBD1. V was pared by 6 bases and J by 5 bases, with 3 bases of the junction left unmatched. Germline loops: CDR1 MDHEN, CDR2 SYDVKM. The CDR3 covers 12 residues. In nucleotides, the CDR3 is TGTGCCAGCAGCTCAGGGGGTACTGAAGCTTTCTTT. Translated, it gives CASSSGGTEAFF.

The chain carries TRBV30 and TRBJ2-3; possible D gene TRBD2, 6 bases. Trimming left V 2 bases short and J 0 bases short, with 12 bases between. CDR1 GTSNPN and CDR2 SVGIG come from the germline V gene (reference sequence). This CDR3 has 15 residues. This CDR3 is CAWSLERGSTDTQYF. CDR3 nucleotide sequence: TGTGCCTGGAGTTTGGAACGGGGGAGCACAGATACGCAGTATTTT.

The V gene is TRBV6-5, the J gene TRBJ1-2; TRBD1 matches 9 bases. J lost 6 bases, V lost 10 bases, and 9 bases had no gene match. The CDR3 covers 13 residues. Germline CDR1 and CDR2: MNHEY and SVGAGI. The CDR3 is CAIRTGTGNGYTF. CDR3 sequence (DNA): TGTGCCATTCGAACCGGGACAGGGAATGGCTACACCTTC.